These 3 T cell receptor beta chains originate from one sample sequenced in a study of T cells after yellow fever vaccination. Each CDR3 protein gets one entry after TCRdb re-called the 5' RACE reads with MiXCR. The profile shows more than 250,000 distinct CDR3 sequences, 6.8% of them singletons. This specimen consisted of PBMCs, obtained around 45 days after the first yellow fever vaccination. Receptors were obtained from a man aged 18 to 30 who received the YFV17D yellow fever vaccine.

This clonotype has just a few counts. The chain has TRBV7-2 and TRBJ2-7, with D possibly being TRBD1 (5 bases). Germline V CDR1 and CDR2: SGHTA, FQGNSA. The CDR3 runs 14 residues. Trimming shortened V by 1 base and J by 4 bases, and 11 bases separated the two germline ends. DNA of the CDR3: TGTGCCAGCAGCTTAGGTGGACAATCATACGAGCAGTACGTC. It yields the protein CASSLGGQSYEQYV.

This clonotype showed up many times. The chain employs TRBV6-5 and TRBJ1-2; 9 bases map to TRBD1. CDR1 and CDR2 (germline): MNHEY, SVGAGI. This CDR3 is 14 amino acids long. With V trimmed by 2 bases and J by 5 bases, 3 bases remained unmatched. Here the CDR3 DNA reads TGTGCCAGCAGTTACACAGGGGGCGGGTATGGCTACACCTTC. Translation: CASSYTGGGYGYTF.

This clonotype was recorded a few times. The chain has TRBV30 and TRBJ1-2; 8 bases line up with TRBD1. The V gene end was trimmed by 2 bases and the J gene end by 4 bases; junction bases not matched to a gene: 9. The CDR3 is 15 residues long. The V gene's germline CDR1 is GTSNPN and CDR2 SVGIG (reference sequence). The CDR3 nucleotides read TGTGCCTGGAGTCGGACAGGGCCTGGGTCCTATGGCTACACCTTC. Translation: CAWSRTGPGSYGYTF.